Listed here is a single TCR beta chain. Germline CDR1 is GTSNPN and CDR2 is SVGIG (reference sequence). V shed 4 bases and J shed 0 bases, with 9 bases lying between them. CDR3 length: 14 amino acids. Original handling: Estimates of nucleated cell counts were drawn from the amplification of reference gene primers. TCRdb's copy holds only in-frame clones and misses some; the assay was immunoSEQ multiplex PCR. The D gene and trimming were derived from the DNA, and the V and J assignments and clone size from that table. The sample yields a few hundred thousand clones, 89% seen once. These data are taken from a study of blood T cell repertoires in COVID-19. Study-level background: COVID-19 samples collected from the United States, Italy and Spain covered acute and convalescent phases. T cells, B-cell-depleted T cells, or PBMCs supplied cDNA or gDNA.

The chain recombines TRBV30 with TRBJ2-2; D may be TRBD1 (5 bases). This receptor was taken from a middle-aged woman who had recovered from COVID-19. Sequenced input: peripheral blood. The CDR3 coding sequence is TGTGCCTGGAAACAGGAATCGAACACCGGGGAGCTGTTTTTT. The encoded protein is CAWKQESNTGELFF.